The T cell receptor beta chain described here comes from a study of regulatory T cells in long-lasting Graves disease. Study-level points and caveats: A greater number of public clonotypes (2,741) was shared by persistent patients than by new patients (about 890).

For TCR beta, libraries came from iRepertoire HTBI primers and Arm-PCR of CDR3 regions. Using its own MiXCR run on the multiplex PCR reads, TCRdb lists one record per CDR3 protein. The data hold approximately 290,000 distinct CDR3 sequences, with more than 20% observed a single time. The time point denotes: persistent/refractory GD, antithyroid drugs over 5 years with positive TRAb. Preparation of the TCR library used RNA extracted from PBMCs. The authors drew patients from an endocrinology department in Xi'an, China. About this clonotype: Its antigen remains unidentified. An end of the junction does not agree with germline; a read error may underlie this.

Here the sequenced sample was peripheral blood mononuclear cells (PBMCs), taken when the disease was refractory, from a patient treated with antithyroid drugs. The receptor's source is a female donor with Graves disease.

CDR3 in amino acids: CASSLFAGDSSEQYF. CDR3 DNA sequence: TGCGCCAGCAGCTTGTTTGCCGGGGACTCCTCCGAGCAGTACTTC. The V gene is TRBV5-1, the J gene TRBJ2-7; maybe TRBD2 (6 bases). CDR3 size: 15 residues. CDR1 SGHRS and CDR2 YFSETQ come from the germline V gene.